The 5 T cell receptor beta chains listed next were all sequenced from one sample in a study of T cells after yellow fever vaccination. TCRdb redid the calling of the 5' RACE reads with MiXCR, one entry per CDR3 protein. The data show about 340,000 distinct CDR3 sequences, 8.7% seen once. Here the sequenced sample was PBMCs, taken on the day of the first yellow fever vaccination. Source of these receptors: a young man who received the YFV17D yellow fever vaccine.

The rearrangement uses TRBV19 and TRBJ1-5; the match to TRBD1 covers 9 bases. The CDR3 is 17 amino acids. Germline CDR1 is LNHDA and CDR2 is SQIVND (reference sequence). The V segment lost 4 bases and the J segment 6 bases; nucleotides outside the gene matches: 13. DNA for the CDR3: TGTGCCAGTAGTACCAGGACAGGGGTGACGGCGGCTCAGCCCCAGCATTTT. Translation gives CASSTRTGVTAAQPQHF.

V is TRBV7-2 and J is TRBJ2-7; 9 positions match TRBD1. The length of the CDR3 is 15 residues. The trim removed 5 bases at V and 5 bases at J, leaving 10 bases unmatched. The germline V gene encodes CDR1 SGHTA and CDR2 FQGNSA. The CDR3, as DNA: TGTGCCAGCAGCCCAGGGACAGGGCACCGCAACGAGCAGTACTTC. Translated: CASSPGTGHRNEQYF.

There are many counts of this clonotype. The CDR3 protein is CASSLNPDPTEAFF. CDR3 nucleotide sequence: TGCGCCAGCAGCTTGAATCCCGACCCCACTGAAGCTTTCTTT. The chain couples TRBV5-1 to TRBJ1-1; D not resolved. Per the germline V gene, CDR1 is SGHRS and CDR2 is YFSETQ. There are 14 residues in the CDR3. V gave up 1 base and J gave up 4 bases, with 11 bases separating them.

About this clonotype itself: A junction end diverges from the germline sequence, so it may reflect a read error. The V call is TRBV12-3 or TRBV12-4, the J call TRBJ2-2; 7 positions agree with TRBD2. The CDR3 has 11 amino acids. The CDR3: CASSLSGELVF. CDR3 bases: TGTGCCAGCAGTTTAAGCGGGGAGCTGGTTTTT.

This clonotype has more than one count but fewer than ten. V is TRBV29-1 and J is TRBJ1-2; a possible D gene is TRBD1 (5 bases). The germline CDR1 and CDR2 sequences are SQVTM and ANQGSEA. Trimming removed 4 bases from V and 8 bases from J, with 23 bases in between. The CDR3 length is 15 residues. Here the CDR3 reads CSVVKSPRGAEGYTF. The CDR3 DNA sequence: TGCAGCGTTGTGAAGTCCCCTCGTGGGGCAGAGGGCTACACCTTC.